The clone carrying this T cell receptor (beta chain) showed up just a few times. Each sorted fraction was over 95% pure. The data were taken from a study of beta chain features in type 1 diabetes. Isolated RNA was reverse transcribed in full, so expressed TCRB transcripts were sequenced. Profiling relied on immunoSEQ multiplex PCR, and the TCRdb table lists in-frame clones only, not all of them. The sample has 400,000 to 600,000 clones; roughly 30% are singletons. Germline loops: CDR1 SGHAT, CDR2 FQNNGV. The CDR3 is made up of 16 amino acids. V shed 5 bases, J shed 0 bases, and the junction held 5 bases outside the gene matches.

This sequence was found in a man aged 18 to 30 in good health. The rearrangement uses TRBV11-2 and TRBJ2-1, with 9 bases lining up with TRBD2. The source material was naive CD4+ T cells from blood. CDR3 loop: CASSTLSGSSYNEQFF. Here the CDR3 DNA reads TGTGCCAGCAGCACCCTTAGCGGGAGCTCCTACAATGAGCAGTTCTTC.